A selection of T cell receptor beta chains follows, all from one sample in a study of blood T cell repertoires in COVID-19. Assay used: immunoSEQ multiplex PCR; TCRdb lists only in-frame clones, some missing. The profile shows 250,000 to 400,000 clones, around 87% of them singletons. Source material: PBMCs or T cells enriched from blood (not recorded which). These receptors originate from a woman in her thirties who had recovered from COVID-19. Both conserved end residues are part of each CDR3. The D gene is left open where the match is weak. Part of the rows lack a size; the others show once, few, many or a class for expanded clones.

J	V	size	D	length	DNA	CDR3
TRBJ1-3	TRBV6-5	-	-	12	TGTGCCAGCACGACTTTTGGAAACACCATATATTTT	CASTTFGNTIYF
TRBJ2-2	TRBV7-9	once	TRBD2	15	TGTGCCAGCAGCCCCCAGGCGGGGGGGCGAGGGGAGCTGTTTTTT	CASSPQAGGRGELFF
TRBJ1-6	TRBV23-1	-	TRBD1	19	TGCGCCAGCAGCCCCCTAGGGGGCCCCTTTTCATCCTATAATTCACCCCTCCACTTT	CASSPLGGPFSSYNSPLHF
TRBJ2-5	TRBV29-1	-	-	12	TGCAGCGTTGAAGCGGGAGACGAGACCCAGTACTTC	CSVEAGDETQYF
TRBJ2-5	TRBV6-1	-	-	16	TGTGCCAGCAGTGAAAGCTCCGGACTAGGGGGGGAGACCCAGTACTTC	CASSESSGLGGETQYF
TRBJ2-2	TRBV2	-	-	14	TGTGCCAGCAGAGAAAGACAGAACACCGGGGAGCTGTTTTTT	CASRERQNTGELFF
TRBJ2-5	TRBV5-8	once	-	13	TGTGCCAGCAGCTTGCGCGGCCAAGAGACCCAGTACTTC	CASSLRGQETQYF
TRBJ1-1	TRBV28	once	-	11	TGTGCCAGCAAGGAGGGCACTGAAGCTTTCTTT	CASKEGTEAFF
TRBJ2-2	TRBV7-7	-	TRBD1	15	TGTGCCAGCAGCTTAAGGACAGGGGACACCGGGGAGCTGTTTTTT	CASSLRTGDTGELFF
TRBJ2-3	TRBV7-2	once	TRBD1	15	TGTGCCAGCAACCGCGACAGGGGGAAACCAGATACGCAGTATTTT	CASNRDRGKPDTQYF
TRBJ1-4	TRBV25-1	-	TRBD1	15	TGTGCCAGCAGTGATATAGGGACAGGAAATGAAAAACTGTTTTTT	CASSDIGTGNEKLFF
TRBJ1-2	TRBV19	-	TRBD1	16	TGTGCCAGTAGCCAGACCCTTCTTCACAGGGGACATGGCTACACCTTC	CASSQTLLHRGHGYTF
TRBJ2-7	TRBV4-3	-	TRBD1	16	TGCGCCAGCAGCCAAGAATACCCAGGGGGATCGTACGAGCAGTACTTC	CASSQEYPGGSYEQYF
TRBJ1-5	TRBV4-2	-	-	15	TGTGCCAGCAGCCAAGATCGGTCAGGAGGTCAGCCCCAGCATTTT	CASSQDRSGGQPQHF
TRBJ1-2	TRBV19	-	-	16	TGTGCCAGTAGTAAGCCAGCGGGGAGGACCCCCTATGGCTACACCTTC	CASSKPAGRTPYGYTF
TRBJ1-1	TRBV20-1	-	-	11	TGCAGTGCTAGAATCGGCAGGGAAGCTTTCTTT	CSARIGREAFF
TRBJ1-2	TRBV5-4	-	TRBD1	14	TGTGCCAGCAGCTCCAAGACAGGGAACTATGGCTACACCTTC	CASSSKTGNYGYTF
TRBJ1-5	TRBV10-1	-	-	13	TGCGCCAGCAGTGAGGAGGGAAATCAGCCCCAGCATTTT	CASSEEGNQPQHF
TRBJ1-2	TRBV25-1	-	-	14	TGTGCCAGCAGTGAATATTGGGAGTTCTATGGCTACACCTTC	CASSEYWEFYGYTF
TRBJ2-3	TRBV5-1	-	TRBD2	16	TGCGCCAGCAGCTCGTTGACTAGCGGGTTGGCGGATACGCAGTATTTT	CASSSLTSGLADTQYF
TRBJ2-3	TRBV24-1	-	-	15	TGTGCCACCAGTGATTTCAAGGGGGTCGAAGATACGCAGTATTTT	CATSDFKGVEDTQYF
TRBJ2-7	TRBV27	-	-	13	TGTGCCAGCAGCCCGACAGGTTCCTACGAGCAGTACTTC	CASSPTGSYEQYF
TRBJ2-2	TRBV6-5	-	TRBD2	15	TGTGCCAGCAGTAACCTAGCGGGGTACACCGGGGAGCTGTTTTTT	CASSNLAGYTGELFF
TRBJ1-2	TRBV13	-	TRBD1	14	TGTGCCAGCAGCCGGGGGACAGATAACTATGGCTACACCTTC	CASSRGTDNYGYTF
TRBJ1-4	TRBV11-2	once	-	15	TGTGCCAGCACCAAACAGGTTTCAACTAATGAAAAACTGTTTTTT	CASTKQVSTNEKLFF
TRBJ2-1	TRBV7-9	-	TRBD2	15	TGTGCCAGCAGCCAACCTAGCGGGGGCAACAATGAGCAGTTCTTC	CASSQPSGGNNEQFF
TRBJ2-1	TRBV7-8	-	TRBD2	12	TGTGCCAGCAGCCTGGGGCGGGGGACCCTGTTCTTC	CASSLGRGTLFF
TRBJ2-7	TRBV14	-	-	17	TGTGCCAGCAGCCTAAGCTCTTTGTGGCCGGGGGTGTACGAGCAGTACTTC	CASSLSSLWPGVYEQYF
TRBJ1-4	TRBV19	-	TRBD1	14	TGTGCCAGTAACCACAGGGGAGGTGCCGAAAAACTGTTTTTT	CASNHRGGAEKLFF
TRBJ2-3	TRBV13	-	-	17	TGTGCCAGCAGCTTATGGGGTGCAGGGCACGGGTTTGATACGCAGTATTTT	CASSLWGAGHGFDTQYF
TRBJ2-5	TRBV6-2/TRBV6-3	-	-	13	TGTGCCAGCAGCGGGATACAGGGAGAGACCCAGTACTTC	CASSGIQGETQYF
TRBJ2-3	TRBV5-1	-	TRBD1	17	TGCGCCAGCAGCTTTGTGAGACAGGGGCCTAGCACAGATACGCAGTATTTT	CASSFVRQGPSTDTQYF
TRBJ1-1	TRBV6-5	-	-	14	TGTGCCAGCAGTTACTCGGTGGTAGGGAGCGAAGCTTTCTTT	CASSYSVVGSEAFF
TRBJ2-7	TRBV5-1	-	-	15	TGCGCCAGCAGCTTGGCGGTACTGGGGCGCTACGAGCAGTACTTC	CASSLAVLGRYEQYF
TRBJ2-7	TRBV5-3	-	TRBD2	17	TGTGCCAGAAGCTTGATGGTCGGGACTAGATCGTCCTACGAGCAGTACTTC	CARSLMVGTRSSYEQYF
TRBJ1-1	TRBV7-2	-	TRBD1	14	TGTGCCAGCAGCTCGACAGGGGCCAACACTGAAGCTTTCTTT	CASSSTGANTEAFF
TRBJ2-3	TRBV5-1	-	-	14	TGCGCCAGCAGTACAGGACAGTTCACAGATACGCAGTATTTT	CASSTGQFTDTQYF
TRBJ1-1	TRBV27	-	-	18	TGTGCCAGCAGTTTATATCCACCTCTCGCCGGGATGAACACTGAAGCTTTCTTT	CASSLYPPLAGMNTEAFF
TRBJ1-2	TRBV5-1	-	-	15	TGCGCCAGCAGATCGCGCGTCGGGGAGGGGTATGGCTACACCTTC	CASRSRVGEGYGYTF
TRBJ1-1	TRBV7-9	-	-	12	TGTGCCAGCAGCTTAGTAGCCACTGAAGCTTTCTTT	CASSLVATEAFF
TRBJ2-3	TRBV20-1	-	-	13	TGCAGTGCTAGTCCGGGTAGCACAGATACGCAGTATTTT	CSASPGSTDTQYF
TRBJ2-1	TRBV4-1	-	TRBD2	18	TGCGCCAGCAGCCAGTACCTAGCGGGGGGAGGGTCCTACAATGAGCAGTTCTTC	CASSQYLAGGGSYNEQFF
TRBJ1-1	TRBV5-6	-	-	16	TGTGCCAGCAGCCCGGGGACTCCCTGGGCCTACACTGAAGCTTTCTTT	CASSPGTPWAYTEAFF
TRBJ2-1	TRBV10-3	-	TRBD2	15	TGTGCCATCAGTGAGTCGCAGCGGGGGTACAATGAGCAGTTCTTC	CAISESQRGYNEQFF
TRBJ2-7	TRBV7-9	-	-	14	TGTGCCAGCAGCTCACAGGTGTTCTCCTACGAGCAGTACTTC	CASSSQVFSYEQYF
TRBJ2-7	TRBV10-3	-	-	15	TGTGCCATCAGTGAGGGTCGGGGGGCGTTGTACGAGCAGTACTTC	CAISEGRGALYEQYF
TRBJ1-6	TRBV5-1	-	TRBD1	14	TGCGCCAGCACGCGGACAGGGCCGAATTCACCCCTCCACTTT	CASTRTGPNSPLHF
TRBJ1-4	TRBV5-5	-	TRBD1	15	TGTGCCAGCAGCTTGGACAGGGGGTTCGCTGAAAAACTGTTTTTT	CASSLDRGFAEKLFF
TRBJ1-2	TRBV5-8	-	TRBD1	14	TGTGCCAGCAGCTTGGGACAGGGGTCGGCTGGCTACACCTTC	CASSLGQGSAGYTF
TRBJ1-5	TRBV24-1	once	-	15	TGTGCCACCAGTCGGGACGGCGGGGGCAATCAGCCCCAGCATTTT	CATSRDGGGNQPQHF
TRBJ2-7	TRBV5-1	-	TRBD2	15	TGCGCCAGCAGCTCCGTAGTAGCGGGGGCCTACGAGCAGTACTTC	CASSSVVAGAYEQYF
TRBJ1-4	TRBV19	-	-	14	TGTGCCAGCGATAAAGGAGGGACTAATGAAAAACTGTTTTTT	CASDKGGTNEKLFF
TRBJ1-4	TRBV7-2	-	-	16	TGTGCCAGCAGCTTAGATCCCCCCGGGACAAGGGAAAAACTGTTTTTT	CASSLDPPGTREKLFF
TRBJ1-1	TRBV29-1	once	-	13	TGCAGCGTTGAAGGGCGAACGGGCACTGAAGCTTTCTTT	CSVEGRTGTEAFF
TRBJ1-1	TRBV13	-	-	13	TGTGCCAGCAGCTTAGGGCGGCGAGGGGGAGCTTTCTTT	CASSLGRRGGAFF